This entry describes one T cell receptor (beta chain). The antigen is unknown. Measured with immunoSEQ multiplex PCR; TCRdb has only the in-frame clones, and not every one. This sample has about 81,000 clones, with more than 75% found just once. The sample is drawn from a study of OX40 agonist ivuxolimab in advanced cancers. Study overall: In this cohort, patients received ivuxolimab, an agonistic anti-OX40 (CD134) antibody. Patients were dosed intravenously with ivuxolimab at 0.01 to 10 mg/kg every 2 weeks. Notes on the study in general: At 0.1-3.0 mg/kg, partial responders had clonal expansion among the lowest observed.

Researchers took blood at baseline, on cycle 4 day 1, and on cycle 7 day 1. The germline gives CDR1 SGDLS, CDR2 YYNGEE. There are 14 residues in the CDR3. Trimming left V 0 bases short and J 8 bases short, with 11 bases between. The clonotype comes from an adult with an advanced solid tumor such as melanoma, head and neck, liver or kidney cancer. V and J are TRBV9 and TRBJ1-4, with D unclear. This specimen consisted of CD4+ or CD8+ T cells sorted from blood, obtained in a trial of the OX40 agonist ivuxolimab. The CDR3 protein is CASSVDPVSEKLFF. The CDR3 DNA follows: TGTGCCAGCAGCGTAGACCCGGTTAGCGAAAAACTGTTTTTT.